This T cell receptor beta chain comes out of a study of cytomegalovirus exposure and HLA in healthy donors. Across the study: A prior analysis found 117 million unique TCR beta sequences from roughly 180 million T cells.

Researchers ran the PCR with 60 Vbeta and 13 Jbeta primers. Repertoires were generated with immunoSEQ multiplex PCR, while TCRdb's copy carries only in-frame clones and drops some. The data show about 95,000 clones, 80% to 85% seen once. Comments on this clone: What it binds is not known.

Findings and caveats of the study: An Asian-associated ancestry cluster reportedly showed fewer N-insertions than the roughly 700-donor mean in a later analysis. A previous analysis found most TCR beta V segments productive roughly 87% or roughly 30% of the time. It was reportedly the case that the classifier diagnosed cytomegalovirus status with high specificity and sensitivity.

The CDR3 contains 15 residues. CDR1 is SGHNT, CDR2 YYREEE, per germline (reference sequence). Losses at the gene ends were 2 bases for V and 7 bases for J; bases not matched to a gene: 9. The chain is built from TRBV5-4 and TRBJ2-5, with TRBD1 identical over 9 bases. The sample was PBMCs. This sequence originates from a woman in her seventies in good health and CMV-seropositive. CDR3 nucleotide sequence: TGTGCCAGCAGCTTAACGGGACAGGGAAGGGGGACCCAGTACTTC. This codes for CASSLTGQGRGTQYF.